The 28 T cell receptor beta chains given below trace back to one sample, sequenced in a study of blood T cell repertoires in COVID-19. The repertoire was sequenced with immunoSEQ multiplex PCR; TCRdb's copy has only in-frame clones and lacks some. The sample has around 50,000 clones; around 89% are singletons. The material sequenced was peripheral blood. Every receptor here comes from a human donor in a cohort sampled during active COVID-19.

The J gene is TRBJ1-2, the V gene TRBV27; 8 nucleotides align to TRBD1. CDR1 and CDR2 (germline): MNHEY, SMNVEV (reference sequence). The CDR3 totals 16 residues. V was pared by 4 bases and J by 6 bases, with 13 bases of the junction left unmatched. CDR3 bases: TGTGCCAGCAGTTCGCTGACAGGGGCGACGGGGGATGGCTACACCTTC. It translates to CASSSLTGATGDGYTF.

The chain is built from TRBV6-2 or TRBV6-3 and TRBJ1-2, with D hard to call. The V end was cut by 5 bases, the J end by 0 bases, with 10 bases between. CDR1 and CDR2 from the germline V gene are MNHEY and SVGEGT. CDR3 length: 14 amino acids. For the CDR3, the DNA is TGTGCCAGCAGTGATCTTAAGCCTAACTATGGCTACACCTTC. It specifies CASSDLKPNYGYTF.

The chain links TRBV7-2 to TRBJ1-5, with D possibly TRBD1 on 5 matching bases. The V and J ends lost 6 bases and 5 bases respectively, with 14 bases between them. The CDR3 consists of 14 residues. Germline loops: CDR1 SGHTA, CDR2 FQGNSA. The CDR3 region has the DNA TGTGCCAGCAGTTCCAGGGTCGGTGATCAGCCCCAGCATTTT. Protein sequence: CASSSRVGDQPQHF. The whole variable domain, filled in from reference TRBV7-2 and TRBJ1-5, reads GAGVSQSPSNKVTEKGKDVELRCDPISGHTALYWYRQSLGQGLEFLIYFQGNSAPDKSGLPSDRFSAERTGGSVSTLTIQRTQQEDSAVYLCASSSRVGDQPQHFGDGTRLSIL.

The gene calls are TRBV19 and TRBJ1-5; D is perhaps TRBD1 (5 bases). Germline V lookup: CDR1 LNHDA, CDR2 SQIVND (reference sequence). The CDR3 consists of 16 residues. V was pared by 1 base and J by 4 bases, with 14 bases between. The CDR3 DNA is TGTGCCAGTAGTATAGGAGGGAGGGGCGGTAATCAGCCCCAGCATTTT. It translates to CASSIGGRGGNQPQHF.

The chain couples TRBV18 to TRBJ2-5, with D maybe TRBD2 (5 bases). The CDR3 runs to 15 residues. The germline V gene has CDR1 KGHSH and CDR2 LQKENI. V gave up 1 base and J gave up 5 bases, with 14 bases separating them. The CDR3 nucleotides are TGTGCCAGCTCACCACAAGGAGCGGTCGGGGAGACCCAGTACTTC. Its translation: CASSPQGAVGETQYF.

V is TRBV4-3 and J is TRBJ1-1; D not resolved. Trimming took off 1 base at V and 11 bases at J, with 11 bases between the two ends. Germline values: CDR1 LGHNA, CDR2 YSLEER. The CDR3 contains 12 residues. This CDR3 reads CASSQGAGGAFF. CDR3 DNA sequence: TGCGCCAGCAGCCAAGGTGCAGGCGGGGCTTTCTTT.

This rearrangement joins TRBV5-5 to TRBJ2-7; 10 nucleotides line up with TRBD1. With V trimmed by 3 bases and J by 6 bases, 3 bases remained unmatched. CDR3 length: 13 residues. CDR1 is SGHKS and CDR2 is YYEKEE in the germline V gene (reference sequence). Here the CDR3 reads CASSSGTGAEQYF. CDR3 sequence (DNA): TGTGCCAGCAGCTCTGGGACAGGGGCCGAGCAGTACTTC. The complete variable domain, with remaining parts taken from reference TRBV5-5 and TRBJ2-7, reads DAGVTQSPTHLIKTRGQQVTLRCSPISGHKSVSWYQQVLGQGPQFIFQYYEKEERGRGNFPDRFSARQFPNYSSELNVNALLLGDSALYLCASSSGTGAEQYFGPGTRLTVT.

The CDR3 reads CASSQSDRGAYGYTF. DNA for the CDR3: TGTGCCAGCAGCCAGAGTGACAGGGGGGCATATGGCTACACCTTC. This sequence joins TRBV14 and TRBJ1-2, with 9 bases that match TRBD1. This CDR3 is 15 amino acids long. V lost 3 bases to trimming and J lost 5 bases; unmatched junction nucleotides: 7. Germline V CDR1 and CDR2: SGHDN, FVKESK.

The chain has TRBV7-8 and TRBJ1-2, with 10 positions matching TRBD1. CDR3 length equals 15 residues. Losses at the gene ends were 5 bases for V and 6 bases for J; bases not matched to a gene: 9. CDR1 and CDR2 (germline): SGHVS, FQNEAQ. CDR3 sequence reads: CASSLGTGVFDGYTF. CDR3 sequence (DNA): TGTGCCAGCAGCCTAGGGACAGGGGTTTTCGATGGCTACACCTTC.

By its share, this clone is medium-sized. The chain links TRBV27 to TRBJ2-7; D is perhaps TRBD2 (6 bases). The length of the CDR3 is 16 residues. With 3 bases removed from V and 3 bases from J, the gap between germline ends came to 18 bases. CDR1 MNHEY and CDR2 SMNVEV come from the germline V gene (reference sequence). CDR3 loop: CASSFHSGTGNYEQYF. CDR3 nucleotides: TGTGCCAGCAGTTTTCATTCGGGGACTGGAAACTACGAGCAGTACTTC.

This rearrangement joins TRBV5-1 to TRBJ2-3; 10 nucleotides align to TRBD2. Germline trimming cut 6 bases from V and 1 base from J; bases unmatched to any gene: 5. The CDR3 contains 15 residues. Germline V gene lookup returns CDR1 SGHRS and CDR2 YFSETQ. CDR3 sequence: CASNSGTSGTDTQYF. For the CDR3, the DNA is TGCGCCAGCAACTCCGGGACTAGCGGCACAGATACGCAGTATTTT. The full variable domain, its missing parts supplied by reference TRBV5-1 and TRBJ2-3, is KAGVTQTPRYLIKTRGQQVTLSCSPISGHRSVSWYQQTPGQGLQFLFEYFSETQRNKGNFPGRFSGRQFSNSRSEMNVSTLELGDSALYLCASNSGTSGTDTQYFGPGTRLTVL.

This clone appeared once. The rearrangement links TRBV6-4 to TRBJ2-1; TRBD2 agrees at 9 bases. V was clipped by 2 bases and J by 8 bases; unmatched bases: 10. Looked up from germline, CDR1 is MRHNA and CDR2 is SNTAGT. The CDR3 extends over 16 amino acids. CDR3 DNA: TGTGCCAGCAGTGACCGGGGGACTAGCCACGGGGATGAGCAGTTCTTC. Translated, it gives CASSDRGTSHGDEQFF.

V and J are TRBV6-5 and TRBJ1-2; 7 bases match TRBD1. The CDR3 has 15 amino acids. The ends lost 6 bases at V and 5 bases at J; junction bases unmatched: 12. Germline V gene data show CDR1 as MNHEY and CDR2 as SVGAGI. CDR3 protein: CASRATGDLRYGYTF. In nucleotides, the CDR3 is TGTGCCAGCAGGGCTACAGGGGACCTCCGTTATGGCTACACCTTC.

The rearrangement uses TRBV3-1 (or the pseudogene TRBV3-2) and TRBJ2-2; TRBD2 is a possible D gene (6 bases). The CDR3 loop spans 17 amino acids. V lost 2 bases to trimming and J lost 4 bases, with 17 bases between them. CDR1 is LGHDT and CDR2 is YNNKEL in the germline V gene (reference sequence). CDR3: CASSQPLRRERTGELFF. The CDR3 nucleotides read TGTGCCAGCAGCCAACCCCTGAGGAGGGAGCGCACCGGGGAGCTGTTTTTT.

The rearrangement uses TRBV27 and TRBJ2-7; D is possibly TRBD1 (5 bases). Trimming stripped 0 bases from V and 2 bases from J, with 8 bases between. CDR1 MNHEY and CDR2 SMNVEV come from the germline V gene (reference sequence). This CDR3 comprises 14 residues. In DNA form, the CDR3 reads TGTGCCAGCAGTTTATCGGGGCTGCCCTACGAGCAGTACTTC. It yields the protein CASSLSGLPYEQYF.

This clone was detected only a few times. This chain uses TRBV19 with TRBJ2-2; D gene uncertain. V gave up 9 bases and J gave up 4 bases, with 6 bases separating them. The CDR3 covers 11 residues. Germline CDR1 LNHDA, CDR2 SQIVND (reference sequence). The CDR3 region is CASQVTGELFF. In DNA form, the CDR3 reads TGTGCCAGCCAGGTCACCGGGGAGCTGTTTTTT.

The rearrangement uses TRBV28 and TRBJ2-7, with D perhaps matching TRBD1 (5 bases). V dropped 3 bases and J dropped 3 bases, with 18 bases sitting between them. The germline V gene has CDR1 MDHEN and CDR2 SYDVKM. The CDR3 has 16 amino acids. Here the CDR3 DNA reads TGTGCCAGCAGTTTCAACCCCTGGCAGGGCAACTACGAGCAGTACTTC. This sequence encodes CASSFNPWQGNYEQYF.

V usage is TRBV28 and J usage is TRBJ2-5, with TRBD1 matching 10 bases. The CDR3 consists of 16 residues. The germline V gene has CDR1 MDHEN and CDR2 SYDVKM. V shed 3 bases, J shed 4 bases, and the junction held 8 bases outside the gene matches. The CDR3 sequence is CASSFGGQGLSETQYF. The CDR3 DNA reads TGTGCCAGCAGTTTTGGGGGACAGGGGTTGTCAGAGACCCAGTACTTC.

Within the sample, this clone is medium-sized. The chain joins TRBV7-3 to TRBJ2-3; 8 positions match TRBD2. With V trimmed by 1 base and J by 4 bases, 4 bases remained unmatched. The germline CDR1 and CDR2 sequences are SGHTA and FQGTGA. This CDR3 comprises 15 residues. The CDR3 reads CASSLSGGRADTQYF. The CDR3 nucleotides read TGTGCCAGCAGCTTAAGCGGGGGGCGGGCAGATACGCAGTATTTT.

CDR3 amino acids: CASSQDREGYYGYTF. The CDR3 DNA sequence: TGTGCCAGCAGCCAAGATCGGGAGGGGTACTATGGCTACACCTTC. This chain connects TRBV4-2 to TRBJ1-2, with a possible D match to TRBD1 (5 bases). Trimming cost V 0 bases and J 3 bases, with 11 bases left between them. This CDR3 contains 15 residues. CDR1 and CDR2 (germline): LGHNA, YNFKEQ.

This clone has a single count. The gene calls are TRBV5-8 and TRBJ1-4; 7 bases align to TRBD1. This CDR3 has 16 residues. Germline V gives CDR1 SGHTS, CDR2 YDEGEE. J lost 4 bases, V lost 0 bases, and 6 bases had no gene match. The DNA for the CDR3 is TGTGCCAGCAGCTTGGGGGCCCGGGACAGTAATGAAAAACTGTTTTTT. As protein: CASSLGARDSNEKLFF.

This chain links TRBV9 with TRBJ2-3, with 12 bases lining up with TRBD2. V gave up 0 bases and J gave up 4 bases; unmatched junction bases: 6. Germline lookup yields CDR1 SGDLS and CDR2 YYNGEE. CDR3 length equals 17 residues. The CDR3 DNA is TGTGCCAGCAGCGTAGGCCTAGCGGGGGGGCGGTCAGATACGCAGTATTTT. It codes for CASSVGLAGGRSDTQYF.

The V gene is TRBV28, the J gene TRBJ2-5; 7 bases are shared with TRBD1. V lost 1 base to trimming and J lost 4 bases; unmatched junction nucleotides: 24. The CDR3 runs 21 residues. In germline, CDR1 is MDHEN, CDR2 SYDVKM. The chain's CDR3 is CASSLLALGTAVWGRAETQYF. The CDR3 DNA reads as TGTGCCAGCAGTTTATTAGCGCTCGGGACAGCAGTGTGGGGCAGGGCAGAGACCCAGTACTTC.

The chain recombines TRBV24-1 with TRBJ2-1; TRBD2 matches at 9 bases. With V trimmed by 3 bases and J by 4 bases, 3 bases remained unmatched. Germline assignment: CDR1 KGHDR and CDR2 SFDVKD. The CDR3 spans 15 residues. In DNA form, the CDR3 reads TGTGCCACCAGTGATCCTAGCGGGGCGTACAATGAGCAGTTCTTC. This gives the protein CATSDPSGAYNEQFF.

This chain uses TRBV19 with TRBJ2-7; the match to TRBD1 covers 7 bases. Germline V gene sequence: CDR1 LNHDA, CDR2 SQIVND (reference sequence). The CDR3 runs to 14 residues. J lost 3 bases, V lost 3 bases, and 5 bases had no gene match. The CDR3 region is CASSMGRTGYEQYF. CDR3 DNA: TGTGCCAGTAGTATGGGTCGGACAGGCTACGAGCAGTACTTC.

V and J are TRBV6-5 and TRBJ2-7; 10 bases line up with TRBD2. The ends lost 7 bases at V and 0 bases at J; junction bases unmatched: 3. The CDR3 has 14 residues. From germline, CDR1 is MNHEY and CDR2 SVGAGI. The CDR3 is CASKASGSSYEQYF. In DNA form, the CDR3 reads TGTGCCAGCAAGGCTAGCGGGAGCTCCTACGAGCAGTACTTC.

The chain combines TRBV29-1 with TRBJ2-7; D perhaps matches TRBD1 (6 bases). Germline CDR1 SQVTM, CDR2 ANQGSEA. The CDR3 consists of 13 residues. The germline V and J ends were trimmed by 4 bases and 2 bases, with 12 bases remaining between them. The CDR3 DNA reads TGCAGCGTTGCCCCGACAGGAACCTACGAGCAGTACTTC. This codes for CSVAPTGTYEQYF.

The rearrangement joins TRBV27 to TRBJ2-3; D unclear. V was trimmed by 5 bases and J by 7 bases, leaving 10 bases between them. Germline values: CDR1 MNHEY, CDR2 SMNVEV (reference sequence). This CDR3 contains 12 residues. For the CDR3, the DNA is TGTGCCAGCAGTCTCAACGGGTATACGCAGTATTTT. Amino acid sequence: CASSLNGYTQYF.